This T cell receptor beta chain appears in the sequencing data of a study of T cell repertoires in cytomegalovirus infection (dated by TCRdb to the late 2010s). A note on the overall study: Recently identified HLA-C-restricted CMV epitopes, whose presentation resists viral immunomodulation, were targeted by peptide stimulations together with well-studied HLA-B-restricted epitopes. The HLA type of each donor mattered for the analysis, because public TCR beta signatures pointed to carriage of CMV infection along with the matching HLA type. What the research found in general, with its limitations: The ex vivo response was dominated by HLA-C-restricted CMV-specific TCR beta clonotypes, which also provided the single most frequent clonotype in two of eight donors. Cumulative frequency of public TCR beta family members discriminated carriers of CMV infection plus the relevant HLA type in this cohort and an independent approximately 360-donor cohort.

Explained via the paper, the treatment or condition label denotes: in vitro stimulation with specific CMV peptide epitopes to enrich CMV-specific T cells. To note about this clonotype: No antigen is known for it. There are no base qualities to consult, and no much larger clone falls within one base.

According to the germline V gene (reference sequence), CDR1 reads SEHNR and CDR2 reads FQNEAQ. V loses 3 bases of germline sequence and J loses 7 bases, and the interval between the two ends is 9 bases. Reading from cysteine to phenylalanine, the CDR3 counts 13 amino acids. Only the CDR3 DNA stays, 39 bases, in frame from base 1. The instrument was an Illumina HiSeq 1500. The public reads were reanalyzed by TCRdb: fastp trimming at Q25, MiXCR alignment, in-frame beta chains only. Rows are combined by CDR3 protein, so each entry shows the most common genes and DNA. Across this sample there are some 500,000 distinct CDR3 sequences, with 35% to 50% seen only once. 48% of the sample belongs to the ten largest clones.

The material sequenced was cultured PBMCs, taken from culture after CMV antigen stimulation. The TCR originated in a human donor in good health (CMV status not recorded). Some clones in this sample may be carry-over from other donors' samples. The sequence links TRBV7-9 to TRBJ1-4; possibly the D gene is TRBD1, per 5 matching bases. The CDR3 loop reads CASSFGGGEKLFF. The sequence in DNA is TGTGCCAGCAGCTTTGGTGGGGGTGAAAAACTGTTTTTT.